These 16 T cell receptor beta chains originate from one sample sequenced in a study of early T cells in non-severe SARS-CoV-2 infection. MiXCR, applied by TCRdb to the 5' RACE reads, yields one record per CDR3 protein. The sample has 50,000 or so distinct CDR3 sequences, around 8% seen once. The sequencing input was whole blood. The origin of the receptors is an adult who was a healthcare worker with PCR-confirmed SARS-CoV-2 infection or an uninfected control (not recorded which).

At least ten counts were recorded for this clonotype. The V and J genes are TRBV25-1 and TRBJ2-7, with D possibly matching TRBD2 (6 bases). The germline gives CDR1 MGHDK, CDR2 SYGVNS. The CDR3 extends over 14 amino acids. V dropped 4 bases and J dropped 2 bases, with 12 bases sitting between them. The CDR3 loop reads CASSGPSGAYEQYF. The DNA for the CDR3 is TGTGCCAGCAGTGGACCCTCGGGGGCCTACGAGCAGTACTTC.

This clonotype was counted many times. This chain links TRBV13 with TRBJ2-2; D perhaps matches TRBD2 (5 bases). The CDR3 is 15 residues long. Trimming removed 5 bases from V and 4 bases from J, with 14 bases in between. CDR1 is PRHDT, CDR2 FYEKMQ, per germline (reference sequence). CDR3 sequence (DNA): TGTGCCAGCAGCCCACGGGTAGGAGGCACCGGGGAGCTGTTTTTT. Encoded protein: CASSPRVGGTGELFF.

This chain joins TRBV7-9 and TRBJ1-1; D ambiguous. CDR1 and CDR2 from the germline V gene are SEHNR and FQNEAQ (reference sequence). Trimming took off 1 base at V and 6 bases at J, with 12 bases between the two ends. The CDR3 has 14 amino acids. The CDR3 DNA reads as TGTGCCAGCAGCTTAGACCGTGTATCGGCTGAAGCTTTCTTT. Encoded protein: CASSLDRVSAEAFF.

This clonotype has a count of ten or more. The CDR3 reads CSVRPGGETQYF. The DNA of the CDR3 is TGCAGCGTTCGACCAGGGGGAGAGACCCAGTACTTC. The chain links TRBV29-1 to TRBJ2-5; TRBD1 aligns across 7 bases. CDR3 length: 12 residues. Looked up from germline, CDR1 is SQVTM and CDR2 is ANQGSEA. J was trimmed by 4 bases and V by 5 bases; bases with no gene match: 4.

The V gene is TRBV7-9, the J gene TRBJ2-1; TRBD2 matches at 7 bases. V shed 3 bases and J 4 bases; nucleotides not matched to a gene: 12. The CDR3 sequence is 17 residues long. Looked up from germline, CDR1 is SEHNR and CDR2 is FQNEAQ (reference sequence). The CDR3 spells CASSFLGGGPRYNEQFF. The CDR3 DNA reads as TGTGCCAGCAGCTTCCTTGGGGGAGGGCCGAGGTACAATGAGCAGTTCTTC.

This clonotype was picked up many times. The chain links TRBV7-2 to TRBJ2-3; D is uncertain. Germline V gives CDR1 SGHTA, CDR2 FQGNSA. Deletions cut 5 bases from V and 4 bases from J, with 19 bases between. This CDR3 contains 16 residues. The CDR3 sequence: CASSPQGTHSADTQYF. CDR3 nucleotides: TGTGCCAGCAGCCCCCAAGGCACTCACTCTGCAGATACGCAGTATTTT. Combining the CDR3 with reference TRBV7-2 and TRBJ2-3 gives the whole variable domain GAGVSQSPSNKVTEKGKDVELRCDPISGHTALYWYRQSLGQGLEFLIYFQGNSAPDKSGLPSDRFSAERTGGSVSTLTIQRTQQEDSAVYLCASSPQGTHSADTQYFGPGTRLTVL.

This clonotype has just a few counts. The CDR3 here is CAWSSARTGLSNEQYF. Written as DNA, the CDR3 is TGTGCCTGGAGTTCTGCCCGGACAGGGTTGTCTAACGAGCAGTACTTC. This rearrangement joins TRBV30 to TRBJ2-7; 8 bases are a match to TRBD1. CDR1 is GTSNPN, CDR2 SVGIG, per germline (reference sequence). The CDR3 covers 16 residues. Trimming took 2 bases from V and 5 from J; bases not matched to a gene: 14. The complete variable domain, with remaining parts taken from reference TRBV30 and TRBJ2-7, reads SQTIHQWPATLVQPVGSPLSLECTVEGTSNPNLYWYRQAAGRGLQLLFYSVGIGQISSEVPQNLSASRPQDRQFILSSKKLLLSDSGFYLCAWSSARTGLSNEQYFGPGTRLTVT.

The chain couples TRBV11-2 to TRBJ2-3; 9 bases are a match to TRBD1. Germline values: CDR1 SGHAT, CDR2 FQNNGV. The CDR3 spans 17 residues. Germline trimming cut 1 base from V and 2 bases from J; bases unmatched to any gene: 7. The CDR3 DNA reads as TGTGCCAGCAGCTTAGCGGACAGGGGACCTGACACAGATACGCAGTATTTT. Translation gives CASSLADRGPDTDTQYF.

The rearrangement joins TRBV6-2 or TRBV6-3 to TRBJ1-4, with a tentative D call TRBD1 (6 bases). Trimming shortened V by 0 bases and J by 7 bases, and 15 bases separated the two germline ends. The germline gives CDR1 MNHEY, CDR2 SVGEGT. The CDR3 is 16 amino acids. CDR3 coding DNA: TGTGCCAGCAGTTACTCCCTTCGGCAGGGGAGTGAAAAACTGTTTTTT. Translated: CASSYSLRQGSEKLFF.

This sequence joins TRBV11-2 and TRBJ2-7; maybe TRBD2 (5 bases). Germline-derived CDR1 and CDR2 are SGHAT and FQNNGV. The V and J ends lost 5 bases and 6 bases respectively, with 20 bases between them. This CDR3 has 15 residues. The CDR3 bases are TGTGCCAGCAGCGGCGGGCGGGCATGGGCGCCCGAGCAGTACTTC. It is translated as CASSGGRAWAPEQYF.

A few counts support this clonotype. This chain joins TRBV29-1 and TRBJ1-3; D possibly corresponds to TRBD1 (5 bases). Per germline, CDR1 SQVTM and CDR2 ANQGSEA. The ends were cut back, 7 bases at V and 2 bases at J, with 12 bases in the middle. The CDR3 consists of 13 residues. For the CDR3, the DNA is TGCAGCGCCTATGGGGGGGCTGGAAACACCATATATTTT. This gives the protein CSAYGGAGNTIYF.

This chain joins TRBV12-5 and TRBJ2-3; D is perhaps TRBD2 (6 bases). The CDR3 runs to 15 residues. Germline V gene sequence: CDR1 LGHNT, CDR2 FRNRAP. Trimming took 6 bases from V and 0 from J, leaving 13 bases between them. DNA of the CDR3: TGTGCTAGTGGCTCCGTAGCGGTCAGCACAGATACGCAGTATTTT. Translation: CASGSVAVSTDTQYF.

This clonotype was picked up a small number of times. In DNA, the CDR3 is TGTGCCAGCAGTGACTCAGGCTACTATGGCTACACCTTC. Translation: CASSDSGYYGYTF. This chain joins TRBV6-4 and TRBJ1-2; no firm D call. The CDR3 spans 13 residues. CDR1 and CDR2 from the germline V gene are MRHNA and SNTAGT. V lost 0 bases to trimming and J lost 3 bases, with 5 bases between them.

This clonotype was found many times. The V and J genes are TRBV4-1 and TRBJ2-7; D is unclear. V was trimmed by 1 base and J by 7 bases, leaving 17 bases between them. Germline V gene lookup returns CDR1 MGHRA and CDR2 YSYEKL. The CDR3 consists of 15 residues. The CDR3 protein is CASSQVPTAAREQYF. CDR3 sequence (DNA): TGCGCCAGCAGCCAAGTCCCCACAGCTGCGCGGGAGCAGTACTTC.

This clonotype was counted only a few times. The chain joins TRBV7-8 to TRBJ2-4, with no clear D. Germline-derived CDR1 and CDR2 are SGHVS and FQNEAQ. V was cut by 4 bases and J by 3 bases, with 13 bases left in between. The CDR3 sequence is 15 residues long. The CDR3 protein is CASSSMKTRKNIQYF. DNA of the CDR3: TGTGCCAGCAGCTCAATGAAGACGCGCAAAAACATTCAGTACTTC. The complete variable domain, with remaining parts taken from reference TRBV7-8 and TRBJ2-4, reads GAGVSQSPRYKVAKRGQDVALRCDPISGHVSLFWYQQALGQGPEFLTYFQNEAQLDKSGLPSDRFFAERPEGSVSTLKIQRTQQEDSAVYLCASSSMKTRKNIQYFGAGTRLSVL.

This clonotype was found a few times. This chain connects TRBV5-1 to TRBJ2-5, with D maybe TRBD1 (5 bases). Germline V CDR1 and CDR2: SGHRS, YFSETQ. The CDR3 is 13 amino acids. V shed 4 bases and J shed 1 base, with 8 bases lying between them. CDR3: CASSKGVQETQYF. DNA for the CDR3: TGCGCCAGCAGCAAAGGGGTCCAAGAGACCCAGTACTTC.